This TCR beta chain was sequenced during a study of Ad26.COV2.S vaccination and SARS-CoV-2 variants (dated by TCRdb to 2020 to 2023). For the wider study: Donors in the vaccine arm were drawn from COV1001, a multicentre, randomized, double-blind, placebo-controlled phase I-IIa trial testing Ad26.COV2.S in healthy adults. Dosing of Ad26.COV2.S was intramuscular, at either 5x10^10 or 1x10^11 viral particles, delivered as one shot or as two shots spaced 56 days apart. TCRbeta repertoire sequencing was used to assess the specificity and breadth of SARS-CoV-2-reactive T cell receptors after Ad26.COV2.S vaccination. A total of about 30 samples were included in the TCR-sequenced set, comprising approximately 20 Ad26.COV2.S vaccine recipients, 5 placebo recipients and 8 SARS-CoV-2 convalescent individuals. Trial participants were randomized into five groups of five: low-dose or high-dose Ad26.COV2.S given once or twice, or placebo on both occasions. Investigators remained blinded to trial group allocation during experiments and outcome assessment. What the work shows at the level of the full study, not this receptor alone: According to the authors, total T cell responses may have been underestimated by the TCR breadth and depth analyses. Substantial breadth of spike-specific CD8+ and CD4+ T cell responses was reported after vaccination. Higher spike-specific TCR breadth was observed in Ad26.COV2.S recipients than in placebo recipients (P = 0.0014). Comparing responses between vaccine doses or regimens was not something the study was powered to do. Non-spike TCR breadth was comparable between vaccine and placebo recipients, consistent with the vaccine containing only spike.

The immunoSEQ Assay was used to sequence TCRbeta CDR3 regions. After extraction, genomic DNA underwent amplification by bias-controlled multiplex PCR, followed by high-throughput sequencing. The authors' analysis ran thus. To quantify the absolute abundance of every unique TCRbeta CDR3 region, sequences were collapsed and filtered. T cell fraction was estimated by normalizing TCRbeta template counts to usable DNA, which was measured by amplifying reference genes present in all nucleated cells. Repertoire TCRs were annotated as SARS-CoV-2-specific by exact matching of V gene, CDR3 amino acid sequence and J gene to a known reactive TCR set. The reference SARS-CoV-2 TCR set was obtained from MIRA and was filtered for enrichment in COVID-19-positive ImmuneCODE repertoires, whereby public or cross-reactive TCRs were removed. Based on the MIRA antigens, annotated TCRs were further analysed at the level of specific ORF or position within ORF. Depth was the summed frequency of annotated unique rearrangements, while breadth was defined as annotated unique rearrangements over total unique productive rearrangements. Two-sided Wilcoxon rank-sum tests were applied when comparing TCR breadth between groups. TCRdb provides this immuneACCESS table in a form limited to in-frame rearrangements. Some clones are lacking; in checked studies, under half of them reflect an unresolved V gene, and why the rest are absent is not known. V, J and clone size are taken as reported in that table, and D and trimming were inferred from the DNA itself. The table for this sample lists around 240,000 clones; more than 75% of them were counted only once. Around a tenth of the sample is held by the ten biggest clonotypes.

Sample treatment or condition, as interpreted from the label and publication: around 19 received Ad26.COV2.S at low or high dose, single or two shots; 5 received placebo; per-sample allocation not given. Repertoires of vaccine and placebo recipients were sequenced from samples taken on day 63 after the first injection. In Cohort 1b, 25 adults aged 18-55 years were enrolled at a single site in Boston, USA, between 29 July and 7 August 2020. Ad26.COV2.S was a replication-incompetent adenovirus type 26 vector expressing a prefusion-stabilized SARS-CoV-2 spike protein from the original Wuhan strain. Remarks on this clone: What antigen it recognizes has not been identified. Per-base qualities were not stored, and no clone one base away is much larger.

The CDR3 starts with the cysteine, ends with the phenylalanine, and has 15 residues. Only CDR3 DNA is held: 45 bases, read in frame from base 1. V is shortened by 6 bases, J by 0 bases, and the region joining them spans 12 bases. Looking up the germline V gene yields CDR1 MNHEY and CDR2 SVGAGI. The chain links TRBV6-5 with TRBJ1-5; D gene: possibly TRBD1, on 5 matching bases. Material: peripheral blood, obtained in a trial of Ad26.COV2.S vaccine versus placebo. This receptor was identified in a person between 18 and 59 years old who received the Ad26.COV2.S COVID-19 vaccine or a placebo. The sequenced DNA is TGTGCCAGCAGACTCAGGGAATATAGCAATCAGCCCCAGCATTTT. It codes for CASRLREYSNQPQHF.